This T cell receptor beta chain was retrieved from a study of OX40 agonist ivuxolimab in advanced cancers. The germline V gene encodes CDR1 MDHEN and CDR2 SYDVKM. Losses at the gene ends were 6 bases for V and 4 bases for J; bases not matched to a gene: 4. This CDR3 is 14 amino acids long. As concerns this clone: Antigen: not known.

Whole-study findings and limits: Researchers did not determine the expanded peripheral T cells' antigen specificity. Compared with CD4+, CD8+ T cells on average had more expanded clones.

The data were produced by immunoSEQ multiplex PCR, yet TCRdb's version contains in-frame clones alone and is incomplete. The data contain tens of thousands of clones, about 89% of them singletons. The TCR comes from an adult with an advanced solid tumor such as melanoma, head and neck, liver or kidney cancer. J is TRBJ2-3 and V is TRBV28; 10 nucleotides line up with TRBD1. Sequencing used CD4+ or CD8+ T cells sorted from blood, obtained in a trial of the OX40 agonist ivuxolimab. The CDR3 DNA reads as TGTGCCAGCAGCGAGGACAGGGGGGCAGATACGCAGTATTTT. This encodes CASSEDRGADTQYF.